The 12 T cell receptor beta chains below come from one sample, sequenced in a study of blood T cells in healthy people across ages. The second PCR ran 7 to 11 cycles with a sample-barcoded 5' primer and J-beta primers. From the 5' RACE reads, TCRdb called clonotypes with MiXCR, one entry per CDR3 protein. The sample has hundreds of thousands of distinct CDR3 sequences; approximately 29% are singletons. The sequenced sample consisted of blood. These receptors originate from a woman aged 80 or over in good health.

The V gene is TRBV28, the J gene TRBJ2-5, with TRBD2 matching over 11 bases. The J call may be wrong; the DNA end is better matched by TRBJ2-7. CDR1 and CDR2 from the germline V gene are MDHEN and SYDVKM. The CDR3 covers 13 residues. Here the CDR3 reads CASSLLAGDEQYF. Here the CDR3 DNA reads TGTGCCAGCAGCCTACTAGCGGGAGACGAGCAGTACTTC.

V usage is TRBV10-3 and J usage is TRBJ1-2; TRBD1 aligns across 8 bases. The V gene end was trimmed by 10 bases and the J gene end by 4 bases; junction bases not matched to a gene: 11. Germline assignment: CDR1 ENHRY and CDR2 SYGVKD. The CDR3 is made up of 14 amino acids. CDR3 coding DNA: TGTGCCAGCAGCTCCAGTGACAGGGGCTATGGCTACACCTTC. This encodes CASSSSDRGYGYTF.

This clonotype was observed at least ten times. V gene TRBV18 combines with J gene TRBJ2-7; weak D call: TRBD2 (5 bases). The CDR3 contains 14 residues. V was shortened by 3 bases and J by 3 bases, with 12 bases between the two germline ends. The germline gives CDR1 KGHSH, CDR2 LQKENI. CDR3 coding DNA: TGTGCCAGCTCACCCCGGGGAGAGGGCTACGAGCAGTACTTC. Amino acids: CASSPRGEGYEQYF.

This chain links TRBV20-1 with TRBJ2-5; the match to TRBD1 covers 7 bases. The J segment lost 2 bases and the V segment lost 2 bases, leaving 2 bases of the junction unmatched. There are 13 residues in the CDR3. Germline V CDR1 and CDR2: DFQATT, SNEGSKA (reference sequence). The CDR3 reads CSARRQGQETQYF. DNA of the CDR3: TGCAGTGCTAGAAGACAGGGACAAGAGACCCAGTACTTC.

The CDR3 region is CASSPGTVAYNEQFF. CDR3 coding DNA: TGTGCCAGCTCACCCGGGACAGTGGCCTACAATGAGCAGTTCTTC. J is TRBJ2-1 and V is TRBV18; 7 bases fit TRBD1. This CDR3 has 15 residues. Germline V gene data show CDR1 as KGHSH and CDR2 as LQKENI. J gave up 2 bases and V 3 bases, and 4 bases lay outside the gene matches. The full variable domain, its missing parts supplied by reference TRBV18 and TRBJ2-1, is NAGVMQNPRHLVRRRGQEARLRCSPMKGHSHVYWYRQLPEEGLKFMVYLQKENIIDESGMPKERFSAEFPKEGPSILRIQQVVRGDSAAYFCASSPGTVAYNEQFFGPGTRLTVL.

This clonotype was counted ten times or more. The V gene is TRBV20-1, the J gene TRBJ2-3; D may be TRBD1 or TRBD2 (6 bases each). CDR3 length: 16 amino acids. Looked up from germline, CDR1 is DFQATT and CDR2 is SNEGSKA (reference sequence). V was cut by 6 bases and J by 2 bases, with 21 bases left in between. The CDR3 sequence: CSARYAGGGVTDTQYF. The CDR3 bases are TGCAGTGCCAGATACGCCGGGGGCGGGGTCACAGATACGCAGTATTTT.

The J gene is TRBJ1-5, the V gene TRBV29-1; D is possibly TRBD1 (6 bases). Germline V gene sequence: CDR1 SQVTM, CDR2 ANQGSEA. The CDR3 totals 14 residues. V was clipped by 3 bases and J by 6 bases, with 15 bases between them. The CDR3 loop is CSVESGEGGQPQHF. DNA for the CDR3: TGCAGCGTTGAGTCAGGGGAAGGTGGTCAGCCCCAGCATTTT.

There are many counts of this clonotype. The V gene is TRBV6-5, the J gene TRBJ2-7, with D possibly matching TRBD2 (6 bases). Trimming pared 3 bases from V and 1 base from J, leaving 13 bases between. The CDR3 contains 15 residues. Germline CDR1 reads MNHEY; CDR2 reads SVGAGI. CDR3 nucleotide sequence: TGTGCCAGCAGTTATACGGGGGTACCGTCCTACGAGCAGTACTTC. Protein sequence: CASSYTGVPSYEQYF.

The V gene is TRBV7-2, the J gene TRBJ1-2, with D possibly being TRBD1 (6 bases). CDR3 length equals 16 residues. Germline V gene sequence: CDR1 SGHTA, CDR2 FQGNSA. Trimming removed 4 bases at V and 6 bases at J, with 21 bases between. The CDR3 protein is CASSSNPGSRGHGYTF. The DNA of the CDR3 is TGTGCCAGCAGCTCCAACCCCGGGAGCAGGGGCCATGGCTACACCTTC.

With regard to this clonotype: Given a much more abundant clone one base away, this may be a read error. V gene TRBV7-9 combines with J gene TRBJ2-7; D is undetermined. The J call may be in error: the DNA end matches TRBJ2-5 better. CDR1 is SEHNR and CDR2 is FQNEAQ in the germline V gene (reference sequence). The CDR3 is 13 residues long. For the CDR3, the DNA is TGTGCCAGCAGCTTCAGACTGAGGGAGACCCAGTACTTC. Its translation is CASSFRLRETQYF.

This clonotype appeared many times. The chain employs TRBV4-1 and TRBJ2-4; D remains unclear. This CDR3 contains 14 residues. The V and J ends lost 0 bases and 5 bases respectively, with 8 bases between them. In germline, CDR1 is MGHRA, CDR2 YSYEKL. The CDR3 spells CASSQDTRENIQYF. The CDR3 DNA follows: TGCGCCAGCAGCCAAGATACCCGGGAAAACATTCAGTACTTC.

In its sample, this clonotype was seen many times. The chain couples TRBV18 to TRBJ2-1, with 7 nucleotides matching TRBD2. Germline V CDR1 and CDR2: KGHSH, LQKENI. The CDR3 runs 16 residues. Germline trimming cut 3 bases from V and 4 bases from J; bases unmatched to any gene: 9. CDR3 sequence (DNA): TGTGCCAGCTCACCGGTGCTGCGGGGGAGTTACAATGAGCAGTTCTTC. It encodes CASSPVLRGSYNEQFF.